The next 3 T cell receptor beta chains were all read from a single sample in a study of blood T cell repertoires in COVID-19. Assay: immunoSEQ multiplex PCR; the TCRdb copy retains only in-frame clones and omits some. The data show approximately 440,000 clones, 87% seen once. Sequencing was carried out using PBMCs or T cells enriched from blood (not recorded which). The receptors shown here come from a woman aged 18-35 years who had recovered from COVID-19.

The J gene is TRBJ2-4, the V gene TRBV15; 9 bases map to TRBD1. The CDR3 extends over 16 amino acids. Trimming removed 6 bases from V and 4 bases from J; junction bases left unmatched: 10. CDR1 is LNHNV and CDR2 is YYDKDF in the germline V gene (reference sequence). The CDR3 sequence: CATSPAPTGGKNIQYF. In nucleotides, the CDR3 is TGTGCCACCAGTCCCGCCCCGACAGGGGGGAAAAACATTCAGTACTTC.

This clone occurred a few times. The rearrangement uses TRBV5-4 and TRBJ1-5; TRBD1 is a possible D gene (6 bases). This CDR3 is built from 15 residues. The V end lost 0 bases, the J end lost 7 bases, and 14 bases lay between the germline ends. Germline V lookup: CDR1 SGHNT, CDR2 YYREEE (reference sequence). The CDR3 spells CASSLDTGSEQPQHF. DNA of the CDR3: TGTGCCAGCAGCTTGGACACAGGGTCAGAACAGCCCCAGCATTTT.

This sequence joins TRBV18 and TRBJ2-1, with a possible D match to TRBD2 (7 bases). This CDR3 spans 15 amino acids. V was trimmed by 6 bases and J by 5 bases, leaving 17 bases between them. Germline CDR1 is KGHSH and CDR2 is LQKENI. The CDR3 sequence is CASSLGGATNNEQFF. The CDR3, as DNA: TGTGCCAGCTCCTTAGGGGGGGCCACCAACAATGAGCAGTTCTTC.